This TCR beta chain appears in the sequencing data of a study of T cells in Graves' hyperthyroidism and ophthalmopathy. The study, taken as a whole, reports: Blood also showed most of the thyroid clonotypes that were expanded above 0.001.

It was RNA transcripts that yielded the amplified TCR beta CDR3 regions. First-round RT-PCR targeting the TCR CDR3 was performed with the HTBI primer set. TCRdb analysed the multiplex PCR reads with MiXCR anew, one entry per CDR3 protein. The data contain approximately 740,000 distinct CDR3 sequences, around 15% of them singletons. Used for diagnoses were clinical symptoms, serum thyroxine and TRAb, thyroid ultrasound and orbital computed tomography. This clonotype was seen ten or more times. Its antigen is unknown. Germline V gene lookup returns CDR1 SGHTA and CDR2 FQGTGA. Deletions cut 2 bases from V and 2 bases from J, with 6 bases between. The CDR3 has 13 amino acids.

Sequenced material: blood. This receptor was identified in a woman between 18 and 29 years old with Graves' hyperthyroidism. This chain uses TRBV7-3 with TRBJ2-5; D gene unclear. This chain's CDR3 is CASSLSVQETQYF. DNA of the CDR3: TGTGCCAGCAGCTTATCTGTGCAAGAGACCCAGTACTTC. Together with reference TRBV7-3 and TRBJ2-5, the CDR3 gives the full variable domain: GAGVSQTPSNKVTEKGKYVELRCDPISGHTALYWYRQSLGQGPEFLIYFQGTGAADDSGLPNDRFFAVRPEGSVSTLKIQRTERGDSAVYLCASSLSVQETQYFGPGTRLLVL.